The 7 T cell receptor beta chains reported below all come from one sample, sequenced in a study of cytomegalovirus exposure and HLA in healthy donors. Researchers ran the PCR with 60 Vbeta and 13 Jbeta primers. Produced via immunoSEQ multiplex PCR; TCRdb's table is partial and in-frame only. The sample records 100,000 to 150,000 clones, around 8.5% being singletons. The material sequenced was PBMCs. The receptor source for this set is a man aged 35 to 55 in good health and CMV-seronegative.

In its sample, this clone was seen many times. This chain links TRBV5-5 with TRBJ1-5, with 9 bases matching TRBD1. This CDR3 comprises 15 residues. Trimming at V came to 4 bases and at J to 4 bases, leaving 6 bases not matched to a gene. The germline V gene encodes CDR1 SGHKS and CDR2 YYEKEE (reference sequence). The DNA for the CDR3 is TGTGCCAGCAGCCGGGGACAGGGACGGAATCAGCCCCAGCATTTT. Translating it yields CASSRGQGRNQPQHF.

The chain employs TRBV19 and TRBJ2-2; 12 nucleotides match TRBD2. V was pared by 7 bases and J by 5 bases, with 2 bases of the junction left unmatched. Germline V lookup: CDR1 LNHDA, CDR2 SQIVND (reference sequence). This CDR3 contains 14 residues. CDR3 protein: CASTGLAGTGELFF. CDR3 in DNA: TGTGCCAGTACCGGACTAGCGGGGACCGGGGAGCTGTTTTTT.

In this sample, this clone turned up a few times. J is TRBJ1-1 and V is TRBV7-9; D might be TRBD1 (5 bases). This CDR3 is built from 14 residues. The germline V gene has CDR1 SEHNR and CDR2 FQNEAQ (reference sequence). Trimming removed 1 base from V and 6 bases from J, with 12 bases in between. The chain's CDR3 is CASSLVSDIAEAFF. CDR3 bases: TGTGCCAGCAGCTTAGTATCGGACATAGCTGAAGCTTTCTTT.

This clone was picked up a small number of times. This chain joins TRBV19 and TRBJ1-4; D might be TRBD1 (5 bases). Germline V CDR1 and CDR2: LNHDA, SQIVND (reference sequence). The CDR3 covers 14 residues. Trimming removed 9 bases at V and 8 bases at J, with 19 bases between. CDR3: CASEISGVGEKLFF. The CDR3 coding sequence is TGTGCCAGCGAAATATCGGGGGTAGGAGAAAAACTGTTTTTT.

This clone appeared a few times. V gene TRBV6-4 combines with J gene TRBJ2-5; 7 nucleotides match TRBD2. This CDR3 has 17 residues. Unmatched junction bases numbered 10, after V lost 2 bases and J lost 1 base. CDR1 MRHNA and CDR2 SNTAGT come from the germline V gene. The CDR3 loop is CASSDGGRLAPQETQYF. The CDR3 region has the DNA TGTGCCAGCAGTGACGGGGGGAGACTAGCTCCCCAAGAGACCCAGTACTTC.

This sequence joins TRBV9 and TRBJ2-1; 8 bases align to TRBD2. CDR3 length: 15 amino acids. Germline V gene sequence: CDR1 SGDLS, CDR2 YYNGEE. V gave up 0 bases and J gave up 6 bases; unmatched junction bases: 5. The CDR3 region has the DNA TGTGCCAGCAGCGTAGAAGCGGGGGCACTCAATGAGCAGTTCTTC. Translation: CASSVEAGALNEQFF.

The chain recombines TRBV5-5 with TRBJ2-7, with 9 bases aligning to TRBD1. CDR1 is SGHKS, CDR2 YYEKEE, per germline (reference sequence). The CDR3 is 15 residues long. The ends lost 4 bases at V and 0 bases at J; junction bases unmatched: 5. CDR3 residues: CASSTGQGSSYEQYF. In DNA, the CDR3 is TGTGCCAGCAGCACCGGACAGGGGAGCTCCTACGAGCAGTACTTC. The variable domain in full, with the rest retrieved from reference TRBV5-5 and TRBJ2-7, is DAGVTQSPTHLIKTRGQQVTLRCSPISGHKSVSWYQQVLGQGPQFIFQYYEKEERGRGNFPDRFSARQFPNYSSELNVNALLLGDSALYLCASSTGQGSSYEQYFGPGTRLTVT.